The 27 T cell receptor beta chains listed next were all sequenced from one sample in a study of blood T cell repertoires in COVID-19. Here immunoSEQ multiplex PCR was the method, and the copy in TCRdb shows in-frame clones only, minus some. The table includes approximately 220,000 clones, around four fifths detected once. The sequenced sample consisted of peripheral blood. The receptors shown here come from a middle-aged man with acute or convalescent COVID-19.

The chain combines TRBV19 with TRBJ2-3, with 8 nucleotides matching TRBD2. This CDR3 comprises 15 residues. Trimming at V came to 11 bases and at J to 1 base, leaving 11 bases not matched to a gene. Germline CDR1 is LNHDA and CDR2 is SQIVND (reference sequence). CDR3 DNA sequence: TGTGCCGCGAGTACGATCGGGGGGGGCACAGATACGCAGTATTTT. Protein: CAASTIGGGTDTQYF. The entire variable domain, with the rest obtained from reference TRBV19 and TRBJ2-3, is as follows: DGGITQSPKYLFRKEGQNVTLSCEQNLNHDAMYWYRQDPGQGLRLIYYSQIVNDFQKGDIAEGYSVSREKKESFPLTVTSAQKNPTAFYLCAASTIGGGTDTQYFGPGTRLTVL.

The chain has TRBV10-3 and TRBJ2-4; D is possibly TRBD1 (5 bases). V gave up 2 bases and J gave up 4 bases, with 9 bases separating them. Germline CDR1 reads ENHRY; CDR2 reads SYGVKD. This CDR3 is built from 14 residues. CDR3 bases: TGTGCCATCAGTGAGCAGGGTTCAAAAAACATTCAGTACTTC. Translation gives CAISEQGSKNIQYF.

V usage is TRBV27 and J usage is TRBJ1-6, with 7 bases lining up with TRBD1. From germline, CDR1 is MNHEY and CDR2 SMNVEV (reference sequence). V trimming: 3 bases; J trimming: 14 bases; junction bases outside the gene matches: 19. The CDR3 runs 17 residues. The CDR3 DNA is TGTGCCAGCAGTTTTAACGGAGGGGGCCCGCCGGGAGTAGCCCTCCACTTT. Amino acids: CASSFNGGGPPGVALHF.

The rearrangement uses TRBV7-2 and TRBJ1-4; 7 bases match TRBD1. The CDR3 is made up of 17 amino acids. Trimming removed 4 bases from V and 3 bases from J; junction bases left unmatched: 11. From germline, CDR1 is SGHTA and CDR2 FQGNSA. Here the CDR3 reads CASSSGQDHPANEKLFF. The CDR3 DNA is TGTGCCAGCAGCTCAGGACAGGACCACCCAGCTAATGAAAAACTGTTTTTT.

This clone was recorded once. For the CDR3, the DNA is TGTGCCAGCAGCTTAGATCGAGTTTCGGGAGCTTTCTTT. Translation: CASSLDRVSGAFF. This sequence joins TRBV11-2 and TRBJ1-1; D is undetermined. The germline CDR1 and CDR2 sequences are SGHAT and FQNNGV. This CDR3 is built from 13 residues. V was pared by 0 bases and J by 10 bases, with 12 bases between.

This chain uses TRBV19 with TRBJ1-5; 8 nucleotides match TRBD1. The germline V gene has CDR1 LNHDA and CDR2 SQIVND (reference sequence). The CDR3 covers 15 residues. J lost 3 bases, V lost 5 bases, and 6 bases had no gene match. CDR3 region: CASSSTGGNNQPQHF. CDR3 nucleotide sequence: TGTGCCAGTAGTTCCACAGGGGGGAACAATCAGCCCCAGCATTTT.

This clone has just a few counts. J is TRBJ1-3 and V is TRBV7-9; no clear D gene. CDR3 size: 14 residues. V lost 5 bases and J 0 bases, leaving 8 bases between the germline ends. Per the germline V gene, CDR1 is SEHNR and CDR2 is FQNEAQ (reference sequence). In DNA, the CDR3 is TGTGCCAGCAGCCCCGACATCTCTGGAAACACCATATATTTT. Translated, it gives CASSPDISGNTIYF.

The chain combines TRBV5-6 with TRBJ1-2; 8 positions agree with TRBD1. The CDR3 extends over 16 amino acids. Germline-derived CDR1 and CDR2 are SGHDT and YYEEEE. The V gene end was trimmed by 4 bases and the J gene end by 3 bases; junction bases not matched to a gene: 11. The CDR3 nucleotides read TGTGCCAGCAGCCTGGTATCAGGGGGCTCCTACTATGGCTACACCTTC. It is translated as CASSLVSGGSYYGYTF.

The genes are TRBV30 and TRBJ2-2; D possibly corresponds to TRBD2 (5 bases). Per the germline V gene, CDR1 is GTSNPN and CDR2 is SVGIG (reference sequence). Trimming took 4 bases from V and 7 from J, leaving 10 bases between them. This CDR3 contains 12 residues. The CDR3 coding sequence is TGTGCCTGGACCGGCGGGTACGGGGAGCTGTTTTTT. Its translation: CAWTGGYGELFF.

The chain joins TRBV4-2 to TRBJ1-2; TRBD1 agrees at 8 bases. CDR3 length: 16 residues. Looked up from germline, CDR1 is LGHNA and CDR2 is YNFKEQ. Trimming removed 3 bases from V and 5 bases from J; junction bases left unmatched: 11. In DNA form, the CDR3 reads TGTGCCAGCAGCCACTCCCGACAGGGGAAAGGGTATGGCTACACCTTC. Amino acids: CASSHSRQGKGYGYTF.

V gene TRBV2 combines with J gene TRBJ2-1; a possible D gene is TRBD2 (7 bases). From germline, CDR1 is SNHLY and CDR2 FYNNEI. CDR3 length: 13 amino acids. Trimming pared 6 bases from V and 5 bases from J, leaving 11 bases between. The DNA for the CDR3 is TGTGCCAGCAGGGCGGGGGCGAACAATGAGCAGTTCTTC. The encoded protein is CASRAGANNEQFF. Based on the CDR3 plus reference TRBV2 and TRBJ2-1, the full variable domain is EPEVTQTPSHQVTQMGQEVILRCVPISNHLYFYWYRQILGQKVEFLVSFYNNEISEKSEIFDDQFSVERPDGSNFTLKIRSTKLEDSAMYFCASRAGANNEQFFGPGTRLTVL.

A few counts support this clone. V gene TRBV27 combines with J gene TRBJ1-5; D possibly corresponds to TRBD1 (6 bases). The length of the CDR3 is 15 residues. In germline, CDR1 is MNHEY, CDR2 SMNVEV (reference sequence). Trimming removed 4 bases at V and 7 bases at J, with 17 bases between. The CDR3 loop is CASSSYGQMEQPQHF. CDR3 nucleotide sequence: TGTGCCAGCAGTTCATACGGACAGATGGAACAGCCCCAGCATTTT.

This chain joins TRBV19 and TRBJ1-5, with TRBD1 as a possible D gene (6 bases). Germline CDR1 reads LNHDA; CDR2 reads SQIVND (reference sequence). CDR3 length: 15 residues. V lost 0 bases, J lost 3 bases, and 9 bases lay in between. In DNA, the CDR3 is TGTGCCAGTAGTATAGAGACAGGATTCAATCAGCCCCAGCATTTT. Its translation: CASSIETGFNQPQHF.

The rearrangement uses TRBV25-1 and TRBJ1-5; tentative D call: TRBD1 (6 bases). Trimming removed 0 bases from V and 7 bases from J, with 7 bases in between. The CDR3 runs to 13 residues. Germline V CDR1 and CDR2: MGHDK, SYGVNS. CDR3 amino acids: CASSEYRGQPQHF. The CDR3 DNA follows: TGTGCCAGCAGTGAATATAGGGGGCAGCCCCAGCATTTT.

This clone was seen a single time. This chain joins TRBV19 and TRBJ2-1, with 8 bases fitting TRBD2. The CDR3 is made up of 20 amino acids. The junction had 15 bases not matched to a gene; V was cut back by 2 bases and J by 0 bases. Germline V lookup: CDR1 LNHDA, CDR2 SQIVND (reference sequence). The CDR3 here is CASSILPRLAGARSYNEQFF. DNA for the CDR3: TGTGCCAGTAGTATACTGCCCCGGCTAGCGGGCGCACGCTCCTACAATGAGCAGTTCTTC.

The chain employs TRBV7-2 and TRBJ1-2; D unclear. The CDR3 runs 16 residues. CDR1 and CDR2 (germline): SGHTA, FQGNSA. V was clipped by 0 bases and J by 4 bases, with 15 bases between them. CDR3 DNA sequence: TGTGCCAGCAGCTTAGCGCGTGGAGGGTTTACCTATGGCTACACCTTC. Translation: CASSLARGGFTYGYTF.

V gene TRBV6-2 or TRBV6-3 combines with J gene TRBJ1-2; TRBD1 agrees at 9 bases. Germline assignment: CDR1 MNHEY and CDR2 SVGEGT. Trimming at V came to 6 bases and at J to 8 bases, leaving 10 bases not matched to a gene. The CDR3 contains 14 residues. The CDR3 is CASSVPGQGLGYTF. CDR3 coding DNA: TGTGCCAGCAGCGTCCCGGGACAGGGCTTGGGCTACACCTTC.

The chain recombines TRBV4-1 with TRBJ2-7; 13 bases align to TRBD2. CDR3 length: 15 amino acids. The germline V gene has CDR1 MGHRA and CDR2 YSYEKL. V was pared by 4 bases and J by 5 bases, with 5 bases of the junction left unmatched. CDR3 loop: CASSPGTSGTDEQYF. For the CDR3, the DNA is TGCGCCAGCAGCCCCGGGACTAGCGGGACTGACGAGCAGTACTTC.

This chain connects TRBV6-5 to TRBJ1-4, with D possibly being TRBD1 (5 bases). CDR3 size: 13 residues. V shed 6 bases and J shed 3 bases, with 8 bases lying between them. The V gene's germline CDR1 is MNHEY and CDR2 SVGAGI. This CDR3 is CASRGQPNEKLFF. CDR3 coding DNA: TGTGCCAGCAGGGGGCAGCCTAATGAAAAACTGTTTTTT.

V usage is TRBV7-8 and J usage is TRBJ2-2; D possibly corresponds to TRBD2 (6 bases). Germline lookup yields CDR1 SGHVS and CDR2 FQNEAQ. Trimming removed 2 bases at V and 4 bases at J, with 14 bases between. CDR3 size: 16 residues. CDR3 DNA sequence: TGTGCCAGCAGCTTATGGGGCACAGCGGGCACCGGGGAGCTGTTTTTT. This gives the protein CASSLWGTAGTGELFF.

The chain uses TRBV21-1 and TRBJ1-5; TRBD1, the table's D call, lacks a check against the DNA. TRBV21-1 constitutes a pseudogene. CDR3 length: 16 amino acids. Here the CDR3 reads CASTFPMRGLNQPQHF. The DNA for the CDR3 is TGTGCCAGCACCTTCCCCATGAGGGGGCTGAATCAGCCCCAGCATTTT.

The rearrangement links TRBV30 to TRBJ2-7, with D maybe TRBD1 (7 bases). This CDR3 region has 11 residues. Between the trimmed V and J ends, which lost 6 bases and 6 bases, there was a span of 12 bases. Germline lookup yields CDR1 GTSNPN and CDR2 SVGIG (reference sequence). The CDR3 protein is CACYRGLEQYF. The CDR3, as DNA: TGTGCCTGCTACAGGGGACTCGAGCAGTACTTC.

The V gene is TRBV18, the J gene TRBJ1-4; no clear D gene. CDR3 length equals 16 residues. The V end was cut by 0 bases, the J end by 4 bases, with 12 bases between. CDR1 is KGHSH, CDR2 LQKENI, per germline. CDR3 in amino acids: CASSPPTGVDNEKLFF. The CDR3 nucleotides read TGTGCCAGCTCACCACCGACGGGTGTGGATAATGAAAAACTGTTTTTT.

About this clone: Mismatch with germline at one junction end may stem from a read error. The chain is built from TRBV4-1 and TRBJ2-7, with TRBD1 matching 9 bases. Germline V CDR1 and CDR2: MGHRA, YSYEKL. The CDR3 contains 13 residues. CDR3: CASSLYVRDRVVF. As DNA, the CDR3 is TGCGCCAGCAGCCTATACGTCCGGGACAGGGTTGTCTTC.

This chain links TRBV18 with TRBJ2-5, with D perhaps TRBD2 (6 bases). Germline assignment: CDR1 KGHSH and CDR2 LQKENI. This CDR3 comprises 16 residues. V gave up 0 bases and J gave up 1 base, with 12 bases separating them. The CDR3 sequence is CASSPPSWTTQETQYF. In nucleotides, the CDR3 is TGTGCCAGCTCACCACCTTCCTGGACTACCCAAGAGACCCAGTACTTC.

The rearrangement joins TRBV30 to TRBJ1-1; D not resolved. V was trimmed by 4 bases and J by 2 bases, leaving 5 bases between them. Germline CDR1 GTSNPN, CDR2 SVGIG (reference sequence). The CDR3 is made up of 11 amino acids. CDR3 sequence (DNA): TGTGCCTGGACTAGAAACACTGAAGCTTTCTTT. Protein product: CAWTRNTEAFF.

The chain employs TRBV7-3 and TRBJ1-5; 9 bases are a match to TRBD1. CDR1 and CDR2 (germline): SGHTA, FQGTGA. This CDR3 region has 15 residues. V was pared by 4 bases and J by 1 base, with 2 bases of the junction left unmatched. CDR3 protein: CASSSTGGSNQPQHF. The CDR3 DNA is TGTGCCAGCAGCTCAACAGGGGGCAGCAATCAGCCCCAGCATTTT.